This entry concerns a single TCR beta chain. Its specificity is unknown. The sample originates from a study of post-analysis software for immune sequencing data. Overall study results and limits: By F measure, strong co-clustering occurred among samples prepared in the same batch. There was significantly lower normalized Chao1 diversity in multiple sclerosis patients than in controls. TRBV segments more frequent in patients than in controls numbered roughly 5 and included TRBV5-6, TRBV5-1 and TRBV20-1.

TCR beta libraries were prepared from cDNA with unique molecular identifiers. Researchers reported 400,000 to 600,000 cDNA molecules coming from approximately 0.95 to 9.8 million T cells. Via MiXCR, TCRdb re-called the PCR reads, giving one row per CDR3 protein. The data show fewer than 900,000 distinct CDR3 sequences, 46% seen once. V gave up 3 bases and J gave up 7 bases; unmatched junction bases: 10. The CDR3 has 15 residues. Sequencing was carried out using blood. This sequence was found in a girl aged 10-17 years with multiple sclerosis. This rearrangement joins TRBV12-3 or TRBV12-4 to TRBJ2-7; 9 bases are shared with TRBD1. The CDR3 loop is CASSFPWDRDHEQYF. CDR3 nucleotides: TGTGCCAGCAGTTTCCCCTGGGACAGGGACCATGAGCAGTACTTC.